This T cell receptor beta chain came from a study of response to subunit inactivated influenza vaccine. Findings of the study overall: Authors suggested seasonal influenza vaccinations each recruit few new T cells.

In regard to this clonotype: The antigen remains unidentified.

MiXCR was run by TCRdb on the RT-PCR reads, yielding one entry per CDR3 protein. The sample has 650,000 to 850,000 distinct CDR3 sequences; approximately 15% are singletons. Specimen: PBMCs from blood, collected 14 to 15 days before vaccination. This TCR came from a man aged 45-65 years who received an inactivated influenza vaccine.

The CDR3 loop is CASSVGAGTEQFF. The CDR3 DNA sequence: TGTGCCAGCAGCGTGGGCGCGGGGACTGAGCAGTTCTTC. The J gene is TRBJ2-1, the V gene TRBV12-3 or TRBV12-4; TRBD2 might be the D (6 bases). The CDR3 runs to 13 residues. Between the trimmed V and J ends, which lost 6 bases and 9 bases, there was a span of 15 bases.